These 16 T cell receptor beta chains came from one sample sequenced in a study of shared clonotypes between healthy human individuals. Only in-frame clones appear in the TCRdb table, and some are missing; sequencing was by immunoSEQ multiplex PCR. The repertoire holds about 2.4 million clones, with 80% to 95% as singletons. The source material was naive CD4+ T cells from PBMCs. Subset given: CD45RA+ positively selected. These receptors were taken from a man between 18 and 35 years old in good health. Some clones in this sample may be carry-over from other donors' samples.

The count of this clone is one. The rearrangement links TRBV29-1 to TRBJ1-1; no clear D gene. CDR1 is SQVTM and CDR2 is ANQGSEA in the germline V gene. CDR3 length: 11 amino acids. The CDR3 sequence: CTVTMNTEAFF. The CDR3, as DNA: TGCACGGTCACCATGAACACTGAAGCTTTCTTT.

The rearrangement links TRBV29-1 to TRBJ1-4; TRBD1 might be the D (6 bases). CDR1 is SQVTM, CDR2 ANQGSEA, per germline. Trimming took 7 bases from V and 4 from J, leaving 13 bases between them. The length of the CDR3 is 13 residues. This CDR3 reads CSGLGGLNEKLFF. The CDR3, as DNA: TGCAGCGGCCTTGGGGGGCTTAATGAAAAACTGTTTTTT.

The V call is TRBV2, the J call TRBJ1-1; D is perhaps TRBD1 (6 bases). V shed 8 bases and J shed 3 bases, with 16 bases lying between them. Germline loops: CDR1 SNHLY, CDR2 FYNNEI. The CDR3 spans 14 residues. CDR3 protein: CASGQLGGDTEAFF. The CDR3 DNA sequence: TGTGCCAGCGGCCAATTAGGGGGGGACACTGAAGCTTTCTTT.

The gene calls are TRBV6-5 and TRBJ2-7; 14 nucleotides agree with TRBD2. From germline, CDR1 is MNHEY and CDR2 SVGAGI. J gave up 5 bases and V 0 bases, and 3 bases lay outside the gene matches. CDR3 size: 16 residues. The CDR3 here is CASSYSRLAGGHEQYF. For the CDR3, the DNA is TGTGCCAGCAGTTACTCGCGACTAGCGGGAGGGCACGAGCAGTACTTC.

The V call is TRBV9, the J call TRBJ2-1, with D unresolved. CDR1 SGDLS and CDR2 YYNGEE come from the germline V gene. This CDR3 contains 13 residues. V gave up 0 bases and J gave up 10 bases, with 11 bases separating them. CDR3 in amino acids: CASSVDLAAEQFF. In DNA form, the CDR3 reads TGTGCCAGCAGCGTAGATCTGGCGGCCGAGCAGTTCTTC.

Only a few counts were recorded for this clone. This rearrangement joins TRBV4-1 to TRBJ1-5, with D possibly matching TRBD1 (5 bases). This CDR3 has 14 amino acids. CDR1 is MGHRA, CDR2 YSYEKL, per germline. Trimming pared 4 bases from V and 4 bases from J, leaving 11 bases between. CDR3 protein: CASSRRQGNQPQHF. The CDR3 nucleotides read TGCGCCAGCAGCCGCCGTCAGGGAAATCAGCCCCAGCATTTT.

The V and J genes are TRBV2 and TRBJ2-3, with 15 bases fitting TRBD2. This CDR3 is 18 amino acids long. Germline V gene data show CDR1 as SNHLY and CDR2 as FYNNEI. V dropped 6 bases and J dropped 7; count of bases not matched to a gene: 14. In nucleotides, the CDR3 is TGTGCCAGCAGCCCCAGGACTAGCGGGAGGGCCGGGACTAATACGCAGTATTTT. Its translation is CASSPRTSGRAGTNTQYF.

The V and J genes are TRBV6-4 and TRBJ2-3; 7 nucleotides match TRBD2. V was clipped by 6 bases and J by 6 bases; unmatched bases: 9. Germline lookup yields CDR1 MRHNA and CDR2 SNTAGT. The CDR3 is 14 amino acids. The CDR3: CASSLTPTSDTQYF. CDR3 coding DNA: TGTGCCAGCAGCCTAACTCCGACTAGCGATACGCAGTATTTT.

With respect to this clone: The same CDR3 also results from other DNA sequences found in this sample. The genes are TRBV7-9 and TRBJ1-1; D remains ambiguous. This CDR3 has 12 residues. CDR1 is SEHNR and CDR2 is FQNEAQ in the germline V gene (reference sequence). V was trimmed by 5 bases and J by 1 base, leaving 5 bases between them. CDR3 DNA sequence: TGTGCCAGCAGCCGGACGAACACTGAAGCTTTCTTT. The encoded protein is CASSRTNTEAFF. Full variable domain (outside the CDR3, taken from reference TRBV7-9 and TRBJ1-1): DTGVSQNPRHKITKRGQNVTFRCDPISEHNRLYWYRQTLGQGPEFLTYFQNEAQLEKSRLLSDRFSAERPKGSFSTLEIQRTEQGDSAMYLCASSRTNTEAFFGQGTRLTVV.

V usage is TRBV7-6 and J usage is TRBJ1-3; tentative D call: TRBD1 (5 bases). V was clipped by 0 bases and J by 0 bases, with 9 bases between them. The germline gives CDR1 SGHVS, CDR2 FNYEAQ. This CDR3 is 16 amino acids long. Here the CDR3 DNA reads TGTGCCAGCAGCTTAGCGGGACGGGCCTCTGGAAACACCATATATTTT. It yields the protein CASSLAGRASGNTIYF.

This clone was seen a single time. This sequence joins TRBV30 and TRBJ2-2; D call uncertain. The germline V gene has CDR1 GTSNPN and CDR2 SVGIG (reference sequence). V was pared by 8 bases and J by 5 bases, with 6 bases between. The CDR3 contains 10 residues. CDR3 sequence reads: CAPRTGELFF. The CDR3 bases are TGTGCCCCGAGAACCGGGGAGCTGTTTTTT.

The chain couples TRBV28 to TRBJ2-5; 8 nucleotides match TRBD1. The length of the CDR3 is 15 residues. V trimming: 6 bases; J trimming: 2 bases; junction bases outside the gene matches: 8. CDR1 MDHEN and CDR2 SYDVKM come from the germline V gene. The CDR3 DNA sequence: TGTGCCAGCAGATTCCTAGGGACAGGACAAGAGACCCAGTACTTC. This translates into CASRFLGTGQETQYF.

This clone has a single count. The sample carries other DNA sequences with the same CDR3. The chain has TRBV25-1 and TRBJ1-1; 7 nucleotides align to TRBD1. The length of the CDR3 is 14 residues. Germline CDR1 and CDR2: MGHDK and SYGVNS. The V segment lost 6 bases and the J segment 0 bases; nucleotides outside the gene matches: 4. The CDR3 loop is CASSRQGMNTEAFF. DNA of the CDR3: TGTGCCAGCAGCCGACAGGGTATGAACACTGAAGCTTTCTTT.

This chain connects TRBV25-1 to TRBJ1-1; TRBD1 is a possible D gene (5 bases). Germline V CDR1 and CDR2: MGHDK, SYGVNS. The CDR3 sequence is 16 residues long. With 3 bases removed from V and 5 bases from J, the gap between germline ends came to 19 bases. The CDR3 DNA reads as TGTGCCAGCAGTGACAGTGCAGGGAGGGGTAGGACTGAAGCTTTCTTT. Translation gives CASSDSAGRGRTEAFF.

J is TRBJ1-3 and V is TRBV28; D remains ambiguous. The CDR3 sequence is 13 residues long. Germline lookup yields CDR1 MDHEN and CDR2 SYDVKM. V was clipped by 2 bases and J by 9 bases, with 11 bases between them. The CDR3 nucleotides are TGTGCCAGCAGTTTAATCAGGAAGGGCACCATATATTTT. This codes for CASSLIRKGTIYF.

This clone came up once. The chain combines TRBV9 with TRBJ2-5, with TRBD2 matching 8 bases. V was pared by 2 bases and J by 0 bases, with 9 bases of the junction left unmatched. This CDR3 is built from 17 residues. Germline CDR1 is SGDLS and CDR2 is YYNGEE. The CDR3 nucleotides are TGTGCCAGCAGCGTCGGAGCGGGAGTTGTGTACCAAGAGACCCAGTACTTC. Its protein is CASSVGAGVVYQETQYF.